This TCR beta chain originates from a study of CD8+CD57+ T cells in acquired aplastic anemia. Details on this clonotype: Its antigen is unknown.

Germline V gives CDR1 KGHDR, CDR2 SFDVKD. The J segment lost 0 bases and the V segment lost 7 bases, leaving 4 bases of the junction unmatched. This CDR3 has 15 amino acids. General study findings and limits: In CD8+ cells, Simpson's diversity showed no significant difference between patients and controls.

Those patients picked for sequencing had displayed CD8+CD57+ cell expansion on flow cytometry. TCR beta VDJ combinations and CDR3 sequences were profiled from genomic DNA. TCRdb ran MiXCR on the reads and lists one entry per CDR3 protein. The repertoire consists of around 79,000 distinct CDR3 sequences, with just over 70% occurring once and the leading ten covering approximately 78%. Sequencing was done on a sample of sorted CD4+, CD8+, or CD8+CD57+ T cells (not recorded which) from PBMCs. The chain carries TRBV24-1 and TRBJ2-2; 7 bases are a match to TRBD1. The TCR originated in a human donor with aplastic anemia. For the CDR3, the DNA is TGTGCCACCAGCAAGACAGGGTCGAACACCGGGGAGCTGTTTTTT. As protein: CATSKTGSNTGELFF.